The 28 T cell receptor beta chains below come from one sample, sequenced in a study of cytomegalovirus exposure and HLA in healthy donors. The primer mix had 60 Vbeta and 13 Jbeta primers. Sequenced by immunoSEQ multiplex PCR; TCRdb stores in-frame clones only, minus some. The table shows roughly 120,000 clones, with 80% occurring only once. Input material: PBMCs. The source of these receptors is a man aged 50-60 years in good health and CMV-seronegative.

The genes are TRBV28 and TRBJ1-2; the match to TRBD1 covers 8 bases. V shed 3 bases, J shed 0 bases, and the junction held 9 bases outside the gene matches. The CDR3 runs 17 residues. Germline CDR1 reads MDHEN; CDR2 reads SYDVKM. The DNA for the CDR3 is TGTGCCAGCAGTTTTCTCGCAGGGGGCCTTACTAACTATGGCTACACCTTC. Translating it yields CASSFLAGGLTNYGYTF.

This clone was observed a few times. This chain uses TRBV12-5 with TRBJ1-2; no firm D call. This CDR3 region has 13 residues. Between the trimmed V and J ends, which lost 1 base and 5 bases, there was a span of 8 bases. CDR1 and CDR2 from the germline V gene are LGHNT and FRNRAP. The CDR3 reads CASGLGQTYGYTF. The CDR3 nucleotides are TGTGCTAGTGGTTTGGGGCAGACTTATGGCTACACCTTC.

V gene TRBV30 combines with J gene TRBJ2-2, with D perhaps TRBD2 (7 bases). V was clipped by 2 bases and J by 5 bases, with 18 bases between them. The CDR3 loop spans 16 amino acids. The germline V gene has CDR1 GTSNPN and CDR2 SVGIG (reference sequence). The CDR3 bases are TGTGCCTGGAGTAGAGGGGGGGGCTGGGGGACCGGGGAGCTGTTTTTT. It specifies CAWSRGGGWGTGELFF.

The chain recombines TRBV9 with TRBJ1-1; 10 bases match TRBD1. The CDR3 totals 15 residues. Germline CDR1 reads SGDLS; CDR2 reads YYNGEE. The trim removed 4 bases at V and 5 bases at J, leaving 8 bases unmatched. CDR3 loop: CASSQGDRGGTEAFF. CDR3 nucleotides: TGTGCCAGCAGCCAAGGGGACAGGGGAGGGACTGAAGCTTTCTTT.

Remarks on this clone: At one end, the junction sequence differs from germline, possibly due to a read error. The CDR3 protein is CASREGSYGYTF. Here the CDR3 DNA reads TGTGCCAGCAGGGAAGGGAGCTATGGCTACACCTTC. This chain uses TRBV2 with TRBJ1-2, with unresolved D. Germline V gene data show CDR1 as SNHLY and CDR2 as FYNNEI. This CDR3 spans 12 amino acids.

The V call is TRBV6-5, the J call TRBJ1-5, with D perhaps matching TRBD1 (6 bases). Germline lookup yields CDR1 MNHEY and CDR2 SVGAGI. Trimming took off 9 bases at V and 3 bases at J, with 18 bases between the two ends. This CDR3 has 15 amino acids. CDR3 sequence: CASRGGAGNNQPQHF. The CDR3 DNA follows: TGTGCCAGTCGCGGGGGGGCCGGGAACAATCAGCCCCAGCATTTT.

This sequence joins TRBV18 and TRBJ1-1; 7 bases align to TRBD1. V was clipped by 3 bases and J by 1 base; unmatched bases: 2. The CDR3 is 14 residues long. The germline CDR1 and CDR2 sequences are KGHSH and LQKENI. Here the CDR3 DNA reads TGTGCCAGCTCACCGACAGGGCGGAACACTGAAGCTTTCTTT. Translated, it gives CASSPTGRNTEAFF.

This clone appeared once. The CDR3 region has the DNA TGCGCCAGCAGCCAGGGGGGACAGGGGTCCGGCGAGCAGTACTTC. As protein: CASSQGGQGSGEQYF. The chain couples TRBV4-1 to TRBJ2-7; 10 bases are a match to TRBD1. J gave up 6 bases and V 3 bases, and 8 bases lay outside the gene matches. CDR1 is MGHRA and CDR2 is YSYEKL in the germline V gene. There are 15 residues in the CDR3.

The chain links TRBV19 to TRBJ2-5, with D uncertain. The DNA end favors TRBJ2-7, so the J call may be wrong. The V gene's germline CDR1 is LNHDA and CDR2 SQIVND (reference sequence). The CDR3 has 13 residues. CDR3 in DNA: TGTGCCAGTAGTATTACTGAGTCCTACGAGCAGTACTTC. Translating it yields CASSITESYEQYF.

The V gene is TRBV5-1, the J gene TRBJ2-1; 8 positions agree with TRBD2. CDR1 is SGHRS, CDR2 YFSETQ, per germline. J was trimmed by 3 bases and V by 0 bases; bases with no gene match: 2. The CDR3 totals 15 residues. CDR3 coding DNA: TGCGCCAGCAGCTTGGAAACTAGCGGCTACAATGAGCAGTTCTTC. Translating it yields CASSLETSGYNEQFF.

V usage is TRBV2 and J usage is TRBJ1-4, with no clear D. The CDR3 runs 16 residues. Trimming left V 3 bases short and J 3 bases short, with 14 bases between. Germline V gene lookup returns CDR1 SNHLY and CDR2 FYNNEI. In DNA form, the CDR3 reads TGTGCCAGCAGTGAGACTCGGGGTCGGGCTAATGAAAAACTGTTTTTT. Translated, it gives CASSETRGRANEKLFF.

The CDR3 DNA follows: TGTGCCAGCAGTGAGGAACTAGCGGGGTCAACAGATACGCAGTATTTT. Residues: CASSEELAGSTDTQYF. The gene calls are TRBV6-4 and TRBJ2-3, with 10 bases aligning to TRBD2. The CDR3 extends over 16 amino acids. After removal of 3 bases from V and 3 bases from J, the junction contained 6 bases not matched to a gene. In germline, CDR1 is MRHNA, CDR2 SNTAGT.

The rearrangement uses TRBV6-6 and TRBJ2-7; 9 bases line up with TRBD1. J lost 2 bases, V lost 6 bases, and 5 bases had no gene match. The CDR3 has 14 residues. Germline CDR1 MNHNY, CDR2 SVGAGI (reference sequence). DNA of the CDR3: TGTGCCAGCAGATCCGGGACAGGGACCTACGAGCAGTACTTC. This encodes CASRSGTGTYEQYF.

This chain links TRBV25-1 with TRBJ2-7; possible D gene TRBD1, 5 bases. Germline CDR1 reads MGHDK; CDR2 reads SYGVNS. The CDR3 totals 11 residues. V was cut by 8 bases and J by 7 bases, with 12 bases left in between. The CDR3: CASSLREEQYF. The CDR3 DNA follows: TGTGCCAGCTCCCTCAGGGAAGAGCAGTACTTC.

V is TRBV7-2 and J is TRBJ1-3; no clear D gene. The CDR3 totals 15 residues. V gave up 0 bases and J gave up 0 bases, with 6 bases separating them. Germline V gene sequence: CDR1 SGHTA, CDR2 FQGNSA. DNA for the CDR3: TGTGCCAGCAGCTTAGCGGCGGGCTCTGGAAACACCATATATTTT. Protein sequence: CASSLAAGSGNTIYF.

The gene calls are TRBV14 and TRBJ2-7; possible D gene TRBD1, 5 bases. Trimming left V 4 bases short and J 7 bases short, with 17 bases between. The length of the CDR3 is 14 residues. Germline CDR1 SGHDN, CDR2 FVKESK. The CDR3 DNA sequence: TGTGCCAGCAGCCTCCAGGGTCGGGTGGGGGAGCAGTACTTC. Residues: CASSLQGRVGEQYF.

This clone turned up a few times. This sequence joins TRBV28 and TRBJ2-5, with 8 bases fitting TRBD1. CDR1 and CDR2 (germline): MDHEN, SYDVKM. The length of the CDR3 is 13 residues. V trimming: 9 bases; J trimming: 2 bases; junction bases outside the gene matches: 5. The CDR3 nucleotides read TGTGCCAGTGGGACAGGACTACAAGAGACCCAGTACTTC. It translates to CASGTGLQETQYF. Full variable domain (outside the CDR3, taken from reference TRBV28 and TRBJ2-5): DVKVTQSSRYLVKRTGEKVFLECVQDMDHENMFWYRQDPGLGLRLIYFSYDVKMKEKGDIPEGYSVSREKKERFSLILESASTNQTSMYLCASGTGLQETQYFGPGTRLLVL.

Comments on this clone: At one boundary the junction diverges from the germline segment, which might be a read error. In DNA, the CDR3 is TGTGCCCGCAGTTTCGGGGACAGACGTAGCAATCAGCCCCAGCATTTT. Protein: CARSFGDRRSNQPQHF. The chain uses TRBV27 and TRBJ1-5; 7 bases match TRBD1. Germline-derived CDR1 and CDR2 are MNHEY and SMNVEV (reference sequence). The CDR3 has 16 residues.

V and J are TRBV6-5 and TRBJ1-6; perhaps TRBD1 as D (5 bases). The length of the CDR3 is 13 residues. CDR1 and CDR2 from the germline V gene are MNHEY and SVGAGI. With 2 bases removed from V and 10 bases from J, the gap between germline ends came to 9 bases. The CDR3 here is CASSYGGGSPLHF. DNA for the CDR3: TGTGCCAGCAGTTACGGGGGGGGATCACCCCTCCACTTT.

This clone has just one count. This sequence joins TRBV7-8 and TRBJ1-5; 9 positions agree with TRBD1. The germline CDR1 and CDR2 sequences are SGHVS and FQNEAQ. This CDR3 contains 15 residues. V shed 4 bases, J shed 6 bases, and the junction held 7 bases outside the gene matches. The CDR3 is CASSSGTGYGQPQHF. In nucleotides, the CDR3 is TGTGCCAGCAGCTCCGGGACAGGGTATGGTCAGCCCCAGCATTTT.

This clone was counted a single time. The V call is TRBV18, the J call TRBJ2-7; TRBD1 agrees at 9 bases. The CDR3 length is 14 residues. The junction had 6 bases not matched to a gene; V was cut back by 3 bases and J by 6 bases. The germline CDR1 and CDR2 sequences are KGHSH and LQKENI. CDR3 amino acids: CASSPGQGLREQYF. The CDR3 DNA is TGTGCCAGCTCACCGGGACAGGGCCTACGCGAGCAGTACTTC.

This chain links TRBV5-1 with TRBJ1-2; D is possibly TRBD1 (5 bases). V lost 3 bases and J lost 2, with 8 bases in between. CDR3 length: 13 amino acids. CDR1 SGHRS and CDR2 YFSETQ come from the germline V gene. CDR3 residues: CASSSEGNYGYTF. For the CDR3, the DNA is TGCGCCAGCAGCTCGGAGGGGAACTATGGCTACACCTTC.

This chain links TRBV7-9 with TRBJ2-1; 8 positions agree with TRBD2. The CDR3 has 18 amino acids. The junction had 9 bases not matched to a gene; V was cut back by 1 base and J by 1 base. Germline V CDR1 and CDR2: SEHNR, FQNEAQ (reference sequence). CDR3 DNA: TGTGCCAGCAGCTTAGGGACGCCGGGAGGGAATTCCTACAATGAGCAGTTCTTC. Amino acids: CASSLGTPGGNSYNEQFF.

The V gene is TRBV14, the J gene TRBJ1-1; D is unclear. CDR1 and CDR2 (germline): SGHDN, FVKESK. This CDR3 spans 14 amino acids. Deletions cut 1 base from V and 5 bases from J, with 11 bases between. The CDR3 loop reads CASSQVRGQTEAFF. The CDR3 nucleotides read TGTGCCAGCAGCCAAGTCCGCGGGCAAACTGAAGCTTTCTTT.

The J gene is TRBJ2-7, the V gene TRBV5-6, with D possibly TRBD1 on 6 matching bases. The germline V and J ends were trimmed by 2 bases and 5 bases, with 20 bases remaining between them. The length of the CDR3 is 16 residues. Germline CDR1 SGHDT, CDR2 YYEEEE. DNA of the CDR3: TGTGCCAGCAGCTTTCCGGACAGAAATATTTCCCACGAGCAGTACTTC. It is translated as CASSFPDRNISHEQYF. The variable domain in full, completed from reference TRBV5-6 and TRBJ2-7, reads DAGVTQSPTHLIKTRGQQVTLRCSPKSGHDTVSWYQQALGQGPQFIFQYYEEEERQRGNFPDRFSGHQFPNYSSELNVNALLLGDSALYLCASSFPDRNISHEQYFGPGTRLTVT.

This clone was observed a single time. The chain has TRBV19 and TRBJ2-7; 7 nucleotides align to TRBD1. The CDR3 is 15 amino acids. Germline values: CDR1 LNHDA, CDR2 SQIVND (reference sequence). The J segment lost 3 bases and the V segment lost 4 bases, leaving 9 bases of the junction unmatched. CDR3 sequence (DNA): TGTGCCAGTAGTAAAGCGAGACAGGGTATCTACGAGCAGTACTTC. Protein sequence: CASSKARQGIYEQYF.

In the case of this clone: Other DNA variants within this sample encode the same CDR3. The chain is built from TRBV5-1 and TRBJ2-1; D perhaps matches TRBD2 (6 bases). The CDR3 runs 13 residues. V gave up 4 bases and J gave up 4 bases, with 9 bases separating them. Germline CDR1 is SGHRS and CDR2 is YFSETQ. The CDR3: CASSTAGYNEQFF. The CDR3, as DNA: TGCGCCAGCAGCACTGCGGGGTACAATGAGCAGTTCTTC.

This clone was seen only a few times. This rearrangement joins TRBV30 to TRBJ2-3; TRBD2 matches 12 bases. This CDR3 has 14 residues. Germline V gives CDR1 GTSNPN, CDR2 SVGIG (reference sequence). Trimming cost V 1 base and J 10 bases; bases outside gene matches: 6. CDR3 sequence reads: CAWSASSGGVPQYF. In DNA, the CDR3 is TGTGCCTGGAGTGCGTCTAGCGGGGGGGTTCCGCAGTATTTT. Supplemented by reference TRBV30 and TRBJ2-3, the full variable domain reads SQTIHQWPATLVQPVGSPLSLECTVEGTSNPNLYWYRQAAGRGLQLLFYSVGIGQISSEVPQNLSASRPQDRQFILSSKKLLLSDSGFYLCAWSASSGGVPQYFGPGTRLTVL.